The 17 T cell receptor beta chains presented below share a single source sample, sequenced in a study of blood T cell repertoires in COVID-19. Clones were sequenced by immunoSEQ multiplex PCR, and TCRdb holds only the in-frame ones, with some missing. Counted here are more than 65,000 clones, about 86% occurring once; the ten biggest clones make up around 5%. Material: peripheral blood. All receptors derive from a man aged 45-65 years with active COVID-19.

The rearrangement links TRBV27 to TRBJ2-4, with 11 bases fitting TRBD1. The CDR3 is 15 amino acids. Per the germline V gene, CDR1 is MNHEY and CDR2 is SMNVEV (reference sequence). Trimming at V came to 6 bases and at J to 8 bases, leaving 9 bases not matched to a gene. Here the CDR3 DNA reads TGTGCCAGCAGCCTACGGGGACAGGGGGAAGACATTCAGTACTTC. It is translated as CASSLRGQGEDIQYF.

The chain carries TRBV18 and TRBJ2-6, with TRBD1 matching over 7 bases. Germline trimming cut 3 bases from V and 1 base from J; bases unmatched to any gene: 15. Germline V gene lookup returns CDR1 KGHSH and CDR2 LQKENI. This CDR3 contains 20 residues. The CDR3 nucleotides are TGTGCCAGCTCACCTCGGGGAAGCGTAGGGGGCGTGTCTGGGGCCAACGTCCTGACTTTC. Translated: CASSPRGSVGGVSGANVLTF.

CDR3 nucleotides: TGTGCCAGCAGCCCTGAGGGACTATACGAGCAGTACTTC. The encoded protein is CASSPEGLYEQYF. This chain connects TRBV7-3 to TRBJ2-7; 7 nucleotides align to TRBD2. CDR3 length: 13 amino acids. Germline values: CDR1 SGHTA, CDR2 FQGTGA. Germline trimming cut 5 bases from V and 4 bases from J; bases unmatched to any gene: 5.

J is TRBJ2-7 and V is TRBV6-5; TRBD1 is a possible D gene (6 bases). Trimming removed 8 bases from V and 1 base from J, with 12 bases in between. The germline V gene has CDR1 MNHEY and CDR2 SVGAGI. The CDR3 loop spans 13 amino acids. The CDR3 region is CASRIQGSYEQYF. CDR3 in DNA: TGTGCCAGCCGAATCCAGGGGTCCTACGAGCAGTACTTC.

The chain links TRBV27 to TRBJ2-3, with TRBD1 identical over 12 bases. J gave up 7 bases and V 6 bases, and 14 bases lay outside the gene matches. This CDR3 comprises 17 residues. Germline V gives CDR1 MNHEY, CDR2 SMNVEV (reference sequence). The CDR3 protein is CASSAIAGTGGRHTQYF. The CDR3 DNA sequence: TGTGCCAGCAGCGCAATAGCCGGGACAGGGGGCCGTCATACGCAGTATTTT.

This clone was picked up one time. This chain uses TRBV7-3 with TRBJ2-2; the D gene is possibly TRBD2 (6 bases). Trimming cost V 2 bases and J 7 bases, with 17 bases left between them. The CDR3 sequence is 16 residues long. Germline values: CDR1 SGHTA, CDR2 FQGTGA. CDR3 coding DNA: TGTGCCAGCAGCTTAGTCGGAGGGCCCCGTAACGGGGAGCTGTTTTTT. The encoded protein is CASSLVGGPRNGELFF.

This sequence joins TRBV5-1 and TRBJ2-7; 11 bases are a match to TRBD2. The CDR3 extends over 14 amino acids. The germline V gene encodes CDR1 SGHRS and CDR2 YFSETQ. V dropped 4 bases and J dropped 4; count of bases not matched to a gene: 4. CDR3 sequence reads: CASSQTSGNYEQYF. The CDR3 region has the DNA TGCGCCAGCAGCCAGACTAGCGGGAATTACGAGCAGTACTTC.

This clone was seen once. The V call is TRBV10-2, the J call TRBJ2-2; 7 nucleotides line up with TRBD2. J lost 1 base, V lost 5 bases, and 7 bases had no gene match. Germline V gene data show CDR1 as WSHSY and CDR2 as SAAADI. This CDR3 contains 16 residues. CDR3 sequence: CASSPPGRENTGELFF. In DNA, the CDR3 is TGCGCCAGCAGTCCGCCAGGGAGGGAGAACACCGGGGAGCTGTTTTTT.

The V gene is TRBV9, the J gene TRBJ1-5; TRBD1 agrees at 8 bases. Germline CDR1 SGDLS, CDR2 YYNGEE. Trimming took 4 bases from V and 4 from J; bases not matched to a gene: 7. This CDR3 spans 15 amino acids. The CDR3 sequence: CASSSQGAINQPQHF. The DNA for the CDR3 is TGTGCCAGCAGCTCTCAGGGGGCTATAAATCAGCCCCAGCATTTT.

V usage is TRBV7-3 and J usage is TRBJ2-4, with 7 bases identical to TRBD1. Germline V lookup: CDR1 SGHTA, CDR2 FQGTGA. The V and J ends lost 3 bases and 0 bases, in that order; junction bases with no gene match: 8. There are 17 residues in the CDR3. The CDR3 sequence is CASSFTSGGRAKNIQYF. CDR3 DNA: TGTGCCAGCAGCTTTACGTCAGGGGGAAGAGCCAAAAACATTCAGTACTTC.

This clone was observed a few times. The chain employs TRBV10-1 and TRBJ1-1, with 10 bases identical to TRBD1. This CDR3 region has 17 residues. Losses at the gene ends were 6 bases for V and 2 bases for J; bases not matched to a gene: 12. Germline assignment: CDR1 WNHNN and CDR2 SYGVQD (reference sequence). As DNA, the CDR3 is TGCGCCAGCAGGGAGGGACAGGGGCCTAAAGGAAACACTGAAGCTTTCTTT. Translating gives CASREGQGPKGNTEAFF.

The chain uses TRBV7-9 and TRBJ2-7, with 10 bases matching TRBD1. The CDR3 runs to 15 residues. Germline values: CDR1 SEHNR, CDR2 FQNEAQ (reference sequence). V gave up 5 bases and J gave up 4 bases; unmatched junction bases: 8. The CDR3 spells CASSQTDRGTYEQYF. The CDR3 DNA reads as TGTGCCAGCAGCCAGACGGACAGGGGGACATACGAGCAGTACTTC.

The rearrangement uses TRBV6-1 and TRBJ2-5, with a weak D call TRBD1 (5 bases). CDR1 MNHNS and CDR2 SASEGT come from the germline V gene. V was trimmed by 2 bases and J by 4 bases, leaving 8 bases between them. This CDR3 has 13 amino acids. DNA of the CDR3: TGTGCCAGCAGTGAACTGGGGCGAGAGACCCAGTACTTC. Translating it yields CASSELGRETQYF.

The V and J genes are TRBV27 and TRBJ1-2; D is possibly TRBD1 (6 bases). The CDR3 runs to 13 residues. V lost 6 bases and J 8 bases, leaving 16 bases between the germline ends. The V gene's germline CDR1 is MNHEY and CDR2 SMNVEV (reference sequence). The CDR3 is CASRGNRVGGYTF. The CDR3, as DNA: TGTGCCAGCAGGGGGAACAGGGTCGGGGGCTACACCTTC.

This chain uses TRBV6-5 with TRBJ2-2, with 9 nucleotides matching TRBD1. With 5 bases clipped from V and 4 bases from J, the junction kept 2 bases outside the gene matches. The germline V gene has CDR1 MNHEY and CDR2 SVGAGI. This CDR3 is 14 amino acids long. CDR3 coding DNA: TGTGCCAGCAGTCAGGGACAGGGCACCGGGGAGCTGTTTTTT. Translation gives CASSQGQGTGELFF.

This chain uses TRBV7-8 with TRBJ2-7, with 8 bases fitting TRBD1. The CDR3 runs 15 residues. The J segment lost 5 bases and the V segment lost 2 bases, leaving 8 bases of the junction unmatched. Germline V lookup: CDR1 SGHVS, CDR2 FQNEAQ. CDR3 amino acids: CASSLQARGLDEQYF. The CDR3 DNA sequence: TGTGCCAGCAGCTTACAAGCCAGGGGGCTCGACGAGCAGTACTTC.

The J gene is TRBJ1-6, the V gene TRBV19; D gene ambiguous. Trimming shortened V by 3 bases and J by 9 bases, and 18 bases separated the two germline ends. Germline V lookup: CDR1 LNHDA, CDR2 SQIVND (reference sequence). The CDR3 contains 16 residues. CDR3 sequence reads: CASSIRRAAAGSPLHF. CDR3 sequence (DNA): TGTGCCAGTAGTATCCGGCGCGCGGCAGCGGGTTCACCCCTCCACTTT.